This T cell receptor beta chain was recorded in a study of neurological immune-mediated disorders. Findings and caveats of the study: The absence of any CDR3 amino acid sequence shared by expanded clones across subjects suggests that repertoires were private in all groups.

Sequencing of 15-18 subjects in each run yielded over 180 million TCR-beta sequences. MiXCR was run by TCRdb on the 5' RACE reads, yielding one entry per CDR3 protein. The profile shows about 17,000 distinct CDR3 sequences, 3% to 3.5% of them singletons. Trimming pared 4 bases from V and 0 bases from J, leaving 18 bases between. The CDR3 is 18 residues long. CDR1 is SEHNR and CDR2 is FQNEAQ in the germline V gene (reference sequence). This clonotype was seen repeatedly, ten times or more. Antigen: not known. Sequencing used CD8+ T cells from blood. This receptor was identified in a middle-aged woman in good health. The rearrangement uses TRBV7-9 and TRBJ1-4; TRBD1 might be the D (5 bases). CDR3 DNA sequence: TGTGCCAGCAGCTATCCGGAAGGGGTAGTGGCAACTAATGAAAAACTGTTTTTT. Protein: CASSYPEGVVATNEKLFF. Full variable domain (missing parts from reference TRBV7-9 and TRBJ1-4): DTGVSQNPRHKITKRGQNVTFRCDPISEHNRLYWYRQTLGQGPEFLTYFQNEAQLEKSRLLSDRFSAERPKGSFSTLEIQRTEQGDSAMYLCASSYPEGVVATNEKLFFGSGTQLSVL.